The TCR beta chain under discussion was sequenced for a study of blood T cells in healthy people across ages. The V end lost 8 bases, the J end lost 5 bases, and 12 bases lay between the germline ends. Germline V CDR1 and CDR2: ENHRY, SYGVKD. This CDR3 has 12 residues. The study isolated at least 6.5 million PBMCs from each sample. Study-level points and caveats: The unsorted PBMCs prevented any conclusive comparison of naive versus antigen-experienced cells. The long-lived group displayed more naive CD4+ cells, plus higher diversity, than the aged donors did.

This clonotype was counted a few times. The antigen is undetermined. Primers used in a second PCR of about 6 to 11 cycles were a sample-barcoded 5' primer and a J-beta primer mix. TCRdb ran MiXCR on the 5' RACE reads and lists one entry per CDR3 protein. The profile shows about 640,000 distinct CDR3 sequences, roughly three fifths of them singletons. The rearrangement joins TRBV10-3 to TRBJ2-5; D possibly matches TRBD1 or TRBD2 (5 bases each). The sequence derives from a man aged 55 to 70 in good health. Specimen: blood. The CDR3 region has the DNA TGTGCCATCGCAGGGACGGCGGAGACCCAGTACTTC. Its translation is CAIAGTAETQYF.